These T cell receptor beta chains were read from a single sample in a study of cytomegalovirus exposure and HLA in healthy donors. The protocol was immunoSEQ multiplex PCR, while the TCRdb copy is restricted to in-frame clones and leaves out a portion. The data show some 200,000 clones, about 13% seen once. Sequenced sample: PBMCs. Receptor source: a man between 45 and 60 years old in good health and CMV-seropositive. CDR3s include the opening cysteine and the closing phenylalanine or tryptophan. A D gene is named only where the DNA matches it firmly. Only some rows state a clone size, as once, few, many or a class for expanded clones.

>-|TRBJ1-1|TRBV13|TRBD1
CASSLRSWDREAFF
TGTGCCAGCAGCTTACGAAGCTGGGACAGGGAAGCTTTCTTT
>few|TRBJ1-2|TRBV7-3|TRBD1
CASSPWTGTIHGYTF
TGTGCCAGCAGCCCTTGGACAGGGACGATTCATGGCTACACCTTC
>few|TRBJ2-7|TRBV30|TRBD2
CAWSVPTFLAGRSSYEQYF
TGTGCCTGGAGTGTACCTACATTCCTAGCGGGGCGAAGCTCCTACGAGCAGTACTTC
>once|TRBJ2-7|TRBV19|-
CASSIVGGVYEQYF
TGTGCCAGTAGTATAGTAGGCGGTGTCTACGAGCAGTACTTC
>-|TRBJ2-5|TRBV6-6|TRBD1
CASSYGTGSPETQYF
TGTGCCAGCAGTTACGGGACAGGGTCCCCAGAGACCCAGTACTTC
>-|TRBJ1-6|TRBV4-3|-
CASSRTQGTGNSPLHF
TGCGCCAGCAGCCGCACTCAGGGGACGGGGAATTCACCCCTCCACTTT
>-|TRBJ2-3|TRBV6-5|-
CASSSIDRHTDTQYF
TGTGCCAGCAGTTCTATCGACAGGCACACAGATACGCAGTATTTT
>-|TRBJ1-3|TRBV11-2|TRBD1
CASSLYRDRGRGNTIYF
TGTGCCAGCAGCTTATACCGGGACAGGGGGCGCGGAAACACCATATATTTT
>few|TRBJ1-5|TRBV28|-
CASTPGVSHLNQPQHF
TGTGCCAGCACCCCGGGAGTCTCCCACCTGAATCAGCCCCAGCATTTT
>-|TRBJ1-2|TRBV29-1|TRBD1
CSVGQGAPGDGYTF
TGCAGCGTTGGACAGGGGGCACCTGGGGATGGCTACACCTTC
>few|TRBJ2-7|TRBV7-2|-
CASSLFGASYEQYF
TGTGCCAGCAGCTTATTTGGGGCTTCCTACGAGCAGTACTTC
>-|TRBJ2-7|TRBV7-8|-
CASSLVWTANSYEQYF
TGTGCCAGCAGCTTAGTTTGGACAGCCAACTCCTACGAGCAGTACTTC
>few|TRBJ1-1|TRBV6-1|-
CASSVVNTEAFF
TGTGCCAGCAGTGTAGTGAACACTGAAGCTTTCTTT
>-|TRBJ2-1|TRBV7-6|TRBD1
CASSPTTGGVRGQFF
TGTGCCAGCAGCCCAACGACAGGGGGAGTTCGTGGGCAGTTCTTC
>few|TRBJ2-4|TRBV10-3|-
CAISGGRGEDIQYF
TGTGCCATCAGTGGGGGTCGGGGTGAGGACATTCAGTACTTC
>-|TRBJ1-1|TRBV7-2|TRBD1
CASSRIDRGEAFF
TGTGCCAGCAGCCGTATTGACAGGGGCGAAGCTTTCTTT
>few|TRBJ1-1|TRBV30|-
CAWSKSDRTLFEAFF
TGTGCCTGGAGCAAGTCGGACAGAACTCTGTTTGAAGCTTTCTTT
>few|TRBJ2-3|TRBV30|TRBD2
CAWSLAGRVDTQYF
TGTGCCTGGAGTTTAGCGGGGAGGGTAGATACGCAGTATTTT
>-|TRBJ2-3|TRBV5-4|TRBD1
CASSAQGARTDTQYF
TGTGCCAGCAGCGCACAGGGGGCGCGCACAGATACGCAGTATTTT
>few|TRBJ2-5|TRBV10-3|TRBD2
CAISDPAGGQLGETQYF
TGTGCCATCAGTGATCCGGCGGGGGGGCAGTTAGGAGAGACCCAGTACTTC
>few|TRBJ2-5|TRBV25-1|-
CASSDTTAQETQYF
TGTGCCAGCAGTGATACGACAGCCCAAGAGACCCAGTACTTC
>-|TRBJ1-3|TRBV7-6|-
CASSPLSAGGNTIYF
TGTGCCAGCAGCCCCCTCTCAGCAGGCGGAAACACCATATATTTT
>few|TRBJ1-2|TRBV5-1|TRBD1
CASSPGQGADGYTF
TGCGCCAGCAGCCCGGGACAGGGGGCGGATGGCTACACCTTC
>few|TRBJ1-2|TRBV10-1|-
CASSEGGNYGYTF
TGCGCCAGCAGTGAGGGAGGAAACTATGGCTACACCTTC
>-|TRBJ1-2|TRBV10-2|-
CASSDPQEGMYGYTF
TGCGCCAGCAGTGACCCCCAGGAAGGCATGTATGGCTACACCTTC
>few|TRBJ1-2|TRBV9|-
CASSVRIGGYGYTF
TGTGCCAGCAGCGTAAGAATTGGAGGTTATGGCTACACCTTC
>-|TRBJ1-1|TRBV5-4|-
CASSIGGMNTEAFF
TGTGCCAGCAGCATCGGAGGGATGAACACTGAAGCTTTCTTT
>-|TRBJ1-2|TRBV6-1|-
CASTSQGDFGYTF
TGTGCCAGCACTTCACAGGGCGATTTTGGCTACACCTTC
>few|TRBJ2-5|TRBV4-1|TRBD1
CASSHLRQGHGTQYF
TGCGCCAGCAGCCACCTTCGACAGGGGCATGGGACCCAGTACTTC
>few|TRBJ1-2|TRBV11-3|TRBD1
CASSFRTQGNYGYTF
TGTGCCAGCAGCTTTAGGACACAGGGGAACTATGGCTACACCTTC
>few|TRBJ2-1|TRBV7-8|-
CASSLIVLNEQFF
TGTGCCAGCAGCTTAATAGTTCTCAATGAGCAGTTCTTC
>-|TRBJ1-3|TRBV28|-
CASSGGGRGHTIYF
TGTGCCAGCAGTGGGGGAGGTCGTGGACACACCATATATTTT
>-|TRBJ2-5|TRBV5-6|TRBD2
CASSLQGAGGLETQYF
TGTGCCAGCAGCCTCCAGGGTGCGGGGGGGCTTGAGACCCAGTACTTC
>-|TRBJ2-1|TRBV14|-
CASSREIGYYEQFF
TGTGCCAGCAGTCGAGAGATCGGGTACTATGAGCAGTTCTTC
>few|TRBJ2-1|TRBV15|-
CATSREGAGGQFF
TGTGCCACCAGCAGAGAAGGGGCCGGGGGGCAGTTCTTC
>-|TRBJ2-2|TRBV28|TRBD1
CASSVPGQGGTGELFF
TGTGCCAGCAGTGTTCCGGGACAGGGAGGGACCGGGGAGCTGTTTTTT
>few|TRBJ2-2|TRBV4-1|-
CASSQDPRANTGELFF
TGCGCCAGCAGCCAAGATCCCCGAGCGAACACCGGGGAGCTGTTTTTT
>-|TRBJ2-3|TRBV5-1|-
CASSLRTAPTDTQYF
TGCGCCAGCAGCCTACGGACAGCCCCGACAGATACGCAGTATTTT
>few|TRBJ2-5|TRBV25-1|TRBD2
CASSHGGSGTQYF
TGTGCCAGCAGTCACGGGGGGTCCGGGACCCAGTACTTC
>-|TRBJ1-1|TRBV11-3|-
CASSLQGLNTEAFF
TGTGCCAGCAGCTTACAGGGCCTGAACACTGAAGCTTTCTTT
>few|TRBJ2-5|TRBV4-2|TRBD2
CASSQGLAGGVGTQYF
TGTGCCAGCAGCCAAGGACTAGCGGGGGGGGTAGGGACCCAGTACTTC
>-|TRBJ2-5|TRBV2|-
CASSEQGIYQETQYF
TGTGCCAGCAGTGAACAGGGTATTTACCAAGAGACCCAGTACTTC
>-|TRBJ1-6|TRBV9|TRBD1
CASSPRQGNSPLHF
TGTGCCAGCAGCCCACGACAGGGTAATTCACCCCTCCACTTT
>-|TRBJ1-2|TRBV19|-
CASTRGGDTNYGYTF
TGTGCCAGTACCCGGGGGGGGGACACTAACTATGGCTACACCTTC
>few|TRBJ2-5|TRBV7-3|-
CASSLRVGEETQYF
TGTGCCAGCAGCTTAAGGGTAGGGGAAGAGACCCAGTACTTC
>-|TRBJ2-1|TRBV13|-
CASRGISSYNEQFF
TGTGCCAGCCGGGGGATAAGCTCCTACAATGAGCAGTTCTTC
>few|TRBJ2-1|TRBV7-7|TRBD2
CASSLGLAGGGEQFF
TGTGCTAGCAGCCTTGGGCTAGCGGGGGGTGGTGAGCAGTTCTTC
>few|TRBJ2-1|TRBV7-3|TRBD2
CASSLAAGGYNEQFF
TGTGCCAGCAGCTTAGCAGCGGGGGGTTACAATGAGCAGTTCTTC
>few|TRBJ1-5|TRBV6-6|TRBD1
CASSDGQGATQPQHF
TGTGCCAGCAGCGACGGACAGGGGGCAACGCAGCCCCAGCATTTT
>-|TRBJ1-6|TRBV5-1|TRBD1
CASSTGQRNSPLHF
TGCGCCAGCAGCACGGGACAGCGGAATTCACCCCTCCACTTT
>-|TRBJ1-3|TRBV5-6|TRBD1
CASSFEGTGRGNTIYF
TGCGCCAGCAGCTTCGAAGGGACAGGGCGAGGAAACACCATATATTTT
>-|TRBJ1-1|TRBV7-8|-
CASSMMPVPGGEDDTEAFF
TGTGCCAGCAGCATGATGCCGGTTCCGGGAGGGGAGGATGACACTGAAGCTTTCTTT
>few|TRBJ1-1|TRBV30|-
CACHQGGGINTEAFF
TGTGCCTGCCACCAAGGGGGGGGGATAAACACTGAAGCTTTCTTT